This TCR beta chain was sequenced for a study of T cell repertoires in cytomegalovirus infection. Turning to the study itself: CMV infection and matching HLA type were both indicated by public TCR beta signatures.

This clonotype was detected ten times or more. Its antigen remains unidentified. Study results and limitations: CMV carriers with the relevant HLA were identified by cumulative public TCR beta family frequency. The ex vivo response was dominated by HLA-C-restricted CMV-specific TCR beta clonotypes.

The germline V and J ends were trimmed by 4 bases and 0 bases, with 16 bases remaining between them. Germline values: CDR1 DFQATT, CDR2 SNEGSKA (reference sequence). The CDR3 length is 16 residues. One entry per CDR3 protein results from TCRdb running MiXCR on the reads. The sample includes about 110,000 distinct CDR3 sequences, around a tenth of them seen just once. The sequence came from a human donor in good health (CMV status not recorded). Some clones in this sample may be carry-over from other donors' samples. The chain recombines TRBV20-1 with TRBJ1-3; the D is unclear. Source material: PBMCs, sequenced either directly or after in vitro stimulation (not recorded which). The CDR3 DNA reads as TGCAGTGCTAATAGTATTTTAGGGAGCTCTGGAAACACCATATATTTT. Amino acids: CSANSILGSSGNTIYF.